This T cell receptor beta chain was identified in a study of blood T cells in healthy people across ages. General study results and limits: Whereas aged donors had fewer naive CD4+ cells, long-lived donors had more of them and higher diversity.

This clonotype was detected only a few times. What it binds is unknown. The germline gene is not matched at one end of the junction; a read error may be the cause. CDR1 SGDLS and CDR2 YYNGEE come from the germline V gene. The CDR3 totals 15 residues. Using a J-beta primer mix together with a sample-barcoded 5' primer, a second PCR was run for about 6 to 12 cycles. MiXCR, applied by TCRdb to the 5' RACE reads, yields one record per CDR3 protein. The table shows about 930,000 distinct CDR3 sequences, with about 27% occurring only once. This sample also belongs to another study, concerning T cells of mothers and their children. As that study records: Thymic selection molds TCR recombination output in a comparable way in related and unrelated pairs.

This clonotype originated in a woman aged 40-49 years in good health. Sequencing was done on a sample of blood. The chain combines TRBV9 with TRBJ2-3; D possibly uses TRBD1 or TRBD2 (6 bases each). The CDR3 DNA is TGTGTCAGCGATCTAGGGGGGAGGTCCACAGATACGCAGTATTTT. Translated, it gives CVSDLGGRSTDTQYF.